This TCR beta chain was identified in a study of shared clonotypes between healthy human individuals. Germline values: CDR1 SGHRS, CDR2 YFSETQ. Trimming left V 6 bases short and J 0 bases short, with 16 bases between. This CDR3 region has 16 residues. Memory CD4+ cells were the fraction left after CD45RA+ naive selection. Sequenced by immunoSEQ multiplex PCR; TCRdb stores in-frame clones only, minus some. The sample includes nearly 1 million clones, over 75% of them seen just once. Overall study results and limits: It was observed that approximately 5% of naive CD4 clonotypes were shared across several donors.

Comments on this clone: Its cognate antigen is unknown.

This receptor was taken from a man younger than 35 in good health. The sequencing sample was made of memory CD4+ T cells sorted from blood. This sample's subset: CD45RA-negative fraction. The V call is TRBV5-1, the J call TRBJ1-3; D might be TRBD1 (5 bases). Written as DNA, the CDR3 is TGCGCCAGCACGCTACAGGACCCAGGCTCTGGAAACACCATATATTTT. It codes for CASTLQDPGSGNTIYF.